The 21 T cell receptor beta chains reported below all come from one sample, sequenced in a study of Ad26.COV2.S vaccination and SARS-CoV-2 variants. Using immunoSEQ multiplex PCR, the repertoire was profiled, and TCRdb retains in-frame clones only, with some absent. The sample yields about 350,000 clones, around 83% seen once. Described treatment: roughly 20 received Ad26.COV2.S at low or high dose, single or two shots; 5 received placebo; per-sample allocation not given. Specimens were obtained on day 63 following the first vaccine or placebo injection. Sequences were derived from peripheral blood, sampled in a trial of Ad26.COV2.S vaccine versus placebo. The receptors stem from a person aged 18 to 59 who received the Ad26.COV2.S COVID-19 vaccine or a placebo.

In regard to this clone: At one boundary the junction diverges from the germline segment, which might be a read error. V is TRBV7-7 and J is TRBJ2-1; 14 bases are a match to TRBD2. This CDR3 is 17 amino acids long. Germline lookup yields CDR1 SSHAT and CDR2 FNYEAQ (reference sequence). CDR3 bases: TGTGCTAGCAGCTCACGACTAGCGGGGGGGGTCCACAATGAGCAGTTCTTC. As protein: CASSSRLAGGVHNEQFF.

The CDR3 nucleotides are TGTGCCACCAGCCCCCGGGACTTCACAGATACGCAGTATTTT. Its translation is CATSPRDFTDTQYF. The chain uses TRBV15 and TRBJ2-3, with a possible D match to TRBD2 (6 bases). This CDR3 spans 14 amino acids. Germline V gives CDR1 LNHNV, CDR2 YYDKDF (reference sequence). Deletions cut 5 bases from V and 2 bases from J, with 11 bases between.

J is TRBJ2-2 and V is TRBV5-1; D gene uncertain. The CDR3 has 15 amino acids. In germline, CDR1 is SGHRS, CDR2 YFSETQ. V was trimmed by 6 bases and J by 3 bases, leaving 15 bases between them. In DNA form, the CDR3 reads TGCGCCAGCAAAGTTGGGTCGGTGTACACCGGGGAGCTGTTTTTT. This translates into CASKVGSVYTGELFF.

The V gene is TRBV7-8, the J gene TRBJ1-2; TRBD1 aligns across 11 bases. V lost 5 bases, J lost 8 bases, and 10 bases stayed unmatched. The germline CDR1 and CDR2 sequences are SGHVS and FQNEAQ. This CDR3 has 15 residues. The CDR3 coding sequence is TGTGCCAGCAGCCACAGGACAGGGGGCTTAGGAGGCTACACCTTC. Translated: CASSHRTGGLGGYTF.

The chain employs TRBV6-4 and TRBJ1-1; no reliable D call. Trimming shortened V by 6 bases and J by 1 base, and 9 bases separated the two germline ends. The germline gives CDR1 MRHNA, CDR2 SNTAGT. The CDR3 runs 13 residues. CDR3 region: CASSLIPNTEAFF. Here the CDR3 DNA reads TGTGCCAGCAGCCTAATACCGAACACTGAAGCTTTCTTT.

CDR3 nucleotides: TGTGCCACCAGTGATGAGACAGCGATGGGAGATACGCAGTATTTT. Translating gives CATSDETAMGDTQYF. The V call is TRBV24-1, the J call TRBJ2-3, with D possibly matching TRBD1 (5 bases). CDR3 length equals 15 residues. Germline V gene sequence: CDR1 KGHDR, CDR2 SFDVKD. Trimming shortened V by 3 bases and J by 5 bases, and 14 bases separated the two germline ends.

This chain joins TRBV9 and TRBJ1-2; D is undetermined. Trimming stripped 4 bases from V and 5 bases from J, with 9 bases between. The CDR3 length is 12 residues. CDR1 SGDLS and CDR2 YYNGEE come from the germline V gene. CDR3 region: CASSLLGYGYTF. The CDR3 region has the DNA TGTGCCAGCAGCCTCCTTGGTTATGGCTACACCTTC.

This clone was counted a single time. In DNA, the CDR3 is TGTGCCAGCAACAACAAACCCGGGGAGGGGTTAAATGGCTACACCTTC. It translates to CASNNKPGEGLNGYTF. The chain couples TRBV9 to TRBJ1-2, with D maybe TRBD1 (5 bases). V was cut by 6 bases and J by 6 bases, with 24 bases left in between. This CDR3 has 16 amino acids. Germline CDR1 and CDR2: SGDLS and YYNGEE.

Regarding this clone: Other DNA sequences within the sample encode an identical CDR3. The J gene is TRBJ1-6, the V gene TRBV18; TRBD1 is a possible D gene (6 bases). Deletions cut 3 bases from V and 4 bases from J, with 10 bases between. The germline V gene encodes CDR1 KGHSH and CDR2 LQKENI. This CDR3 region has 15 residues. CDR3 DNA sequence: TGTGCCAGCTCACCGCAGGGGTCGTATAATTCACCCCTCCACTTT. It translates to CASSPQGSYNSPLHF.

V and J are TRBV19 and TRBJ2-2; 10 nucleotides match TRBD1. This CDR3 comprises 16 residues. The junction had 10 bases not matched to a gene; V was cut back by 5 bases and J by 7 bases. Germline lookup yields CDR1 LNHDA and CDR2 SQIVND (reference sequence). Here the CDR3 reads CASSARQGAGGGELFF. CDR3 coding DNA: TGTGCCAGTAGTGCCCGACAGGGGGCCGGCGGCGGGGAGCTGTTTTTT.

This sequence joins TRBV29-1 and TRBJ2-7; 9 nucleotides agree with TRBD2. V shed 3 bases and J 0 bases; nucleotides not matched to a gene: 6. The CDR3 has 15 amino acids. Germline assignment: CDR1 SQVTM and CDR2 ANQGSEA. The CDR3 DNA reads as TGCAGCGTTGATTTCCTAGCGGGGCTCTCCTACGAGCAGTACTTC. Encoded protein: CSVDFLAGLSYEQYF.

The chain joins TRBV10-2 to TRBJ1-1, with D possibly being TRBD1 (5 bases). Trimming removed 6 bases from V and 1 base from J, with 9 bases in between. In germline, CDR1 is WSHSY, CDR2 SAAADI. CDR3 size: 13 residues. CDR3 amino acids: CASSSQENTEAFF. The CDR3 DNA sequence: TGCGCCAGCAGCTCACAGGAGAACACTGAAGCTTTCTTT.

In this sample, this clone turned up once. This chain links TRBV2 with TRBJ1-4, with D unresolved. Germline-derived CDR1 and CDR2 are SNHLY and FYNNEI. The CDR3 sequence is 15 residues long. V lost 7 bases to trimming and J lost 0 bases, with 12 bases between them. This CDR3 is CASNYRGATNEKLFF. CDR3 DNA: TGTGCCAGCAACTACCGCGGTGCAACTAATGAAAAACTGTTTTTT. The full variable domain, with the rest looked up from reference TRBV2 and TRBJ1-4, is EPEVTQTPSHQVTQMGQEVILRCVPISNHLYFYWYRQILGQKVEFLVSFYNNEISEKSEIFDDQFSVERPDGSNFTLKIRSTKLEDSAMYFCASNYRGATNEKLFFGSGTQLSVL.

This chain links TRBV4-3 with TRBJ2-1; 12 nucleotides align to TRBD2. Germline loops: CDR1 LGHNA, CDR2 YSLEER. The CDR3 loop spans 17 amino acids. With 0 bases clipped from V and 4 bases from J, the junction kept 4 bases outside the gene matches. The CDR3 is CASSQDRLAGEYNEQFF. The CDR3 coding sequence is TGCGCCAGCAGCCAAGATCGACTAGCGGGGGAGTACAATGAGCAGTTCTTC.

The V gene is TRBV7-2, the J gene TRBJ2-7, with TRBD1 identical over 9 bases. The CDR3 contains 14 residues. In germline, CDR1 is SGHTA, CDR2 FQGNSA. The J segment lost 3 bases and the V segment lost 4 bases, leaving 4 bases of the junction unmatched. Here the CDR3 DNA reads TGTGCCAGCAGCTCCGGGACAGGGATCTACGAGCAGTACTTC. Amino acids: CASSSGTGIYEQYF.

The chain employs TRBV6-5 and TRBJ2-3, with 7 bases fitting TRBD2. Germline V gene data show CDR1 as MNHEY and CDR2 as SVGAGI. The V gene end was trimmed by 4 bases and the J gene end by 1 base; junction bases not matched to a gene: 2. The CDR3 extends over 14 amino acids. The CDR3 here is CASSSAGGTDTQYF. The CDR3 DNA reads as TGTGCCAGCAGTTCGGCGGGGGGCACAGATACGCAGTATTTT.

The rearrangement joins TRBV28 to TRBJ1-1; D is unresolved. The CDR3 spans 14 residues. Germline values: CDR1 MDHEN, CDR2 SYDVKM. Trimming took 3 bases from V and 1 from J, leaving 9 bases between them. Written as DNA, the CDR3 is TGTGCCAGCAGTTTTGGAGGTGGGAACACTGAAGCTTTCTTT. Residues: CASSFGGGNTEAFF. The variable domain in full, completed from reference TRBV28 and TRBJ1-1, reads DVKVTQSSRYLVKRTGEKVFLECVQDMDHENMFWYRQDPGLGLRLIYFSYDVKMKEKGDIPEGYSVSREKKERFSLILESASTNQTSMYLCASSFGGGNTEAFFGQGTRLTVV.

The chain employs TRBV12-5 and TRBJ1-2; a possible D gene is TRBD1 (5 bases). This CDR3 contains 14 residues. V was trimmed by 5 bases and J by 4 bases, leaving 14 bases between them. Germline V CDR1 and CDR2: LGHNT, FRNRAP. This chain's CDR3 is CASGPHSGSYGYTF. The CDR3 nucleotides are TGTGCTAGTGGTCCACACTCAGGGTCCTATGGCTACACCTTC.

V is TRBV9 and J is TRBJ2-1; 11 bases match TRBD1. The germline gives CDR1 SGDLS, CDR2 YYNGEE. J lost 4 bases, V lost 4 bases, and 4 bases had no gene match. This CDR3 spans 15 amino acids. The CDR3 loop is CASSPGQGAYNEQFF. The CDR3 DNA reads TGTGCCAGCAGCCCTGGACAGGGGGCATACAATGAGCAGTTCTTC.

This chain joins TRBV11-2 and TRBJ2-1; no clear D gene. V gave up 1 base and J gave up 0 bases, with 7 bases separating them. This CDR3 is built from 15 residues. Germline CDR1 reads SGHAT; CDR2 reads FQNNGV. As DNA, the CDR3 is TGTGCCAGCAGCTTAGGGGGTGGCTCCTACAATGAGCAGTTCTTC. This codes for CASSLGGGSYNEQFF.

The chain employs TRBV6-2 or TRBV6-3 and TRBJ2-3; the match to TRBD2 covers 7 bases. The CDR3 has 15 residues. Germline assignment: CDR1 MNHEY and CDR2 SVGEGT. V lost 5 bases and J lost 4; bases outside the gene matches: 9. CDR3 region: CASSTGEGRPDTQYF. The DNA of the CDR3 is TGTGCCAGCAGTACTGGGGAGGGACGTCCAGATACGCAGTATTTT.